This T cell receptor (beta chain) was retrieved from a study of cytomegalovirus exposure and HLA in healthy donors (dated by TCRdb to about 2017). Some background on the complete study: An earlier analysis of around 600 of the donors reported 250 to 300 Gb of sequence data and roughly 100 million unique TCR beta sequences from 150 million to 200 million T cells. An early release covering just under 650 HLA-typed donors comprised approximately 290 gigabases of sequencing data and about 90 million unique TCR sequences. Among the approximately 430 genotyped donors, around 81% belonged to the genetic ancestry cluster associated with self-reported Caucasian donors. The study aimed to test whether signatures of past pathogen exposure could be identified by cataloging public T cell receptors. The study used immunosequencing to profile the T cell repertoires of approximately 640 subjects and linked those repertoires to cytomegalovirus serostatus. Besides the first cohort of 666 subjects, a separate validation cohort made up of roughly 120 different subjects was used. The study combined high-throughput TCR immunosequencing, statistical association of individual TCRs with disease status, and machine learning to predict cytomegalovirus infection status. To study patterns of TCR occurrence, a later analysis re-analyzed previously published TCR beta repertoires from just over 650 donors and added high-resolution HLA genotyping. Rather than using new phenotypic data, the later analysis identified candidate immune exposures from TCR beta sequences and from how often those sequences occurred across donors. An earlier analysis of roughly 580 of the donors used high-throughput TCR beta sequencing to judge whether each TCR beta V gene segment behaved as functional or pseudogenic. Donor age, sex, ethnicity and CMV serostatus were compiled alongside the repertoire data. Genome-wide SNP genotypes for about 65% of the roughly 670 donors were used in a later genetic analysis, which treated that subset as a discovery cohort. Every repertoire in the discovery cohort had been generated on one and the same sequencing platform. HLA typing included class I and class II loci at four-digit resolution. Typing coverage differed by locus: A, B, C, DRB1 and DQB1 were typed in roughly 629-630 donors, DQA1 in around 500, DPA1 in 600 to 610, and DPB1 in around 490. Several DR-DQ haplotypes were treated as single units for association and clustering because of strong linkage in the cohort. Among about 390 genotyped donors of the cohort, an average of approximately 240,000 unique TCR beta nucleotide sequences were sequenced per donor, about a sixth of them non-productive. What the study reported, not specific to this receptor: The cohort was sequenced for TCR beta chains only, and without alpha or paired-chain data the features that could be detected were limited. Because counts were too low, roughly 18 rarely observed V segments, including chromosome 9 orphons, were left out of the earlier analysis of roughly 600 of the donors. In a later genetic analysis, fewer N-insertions in productive TCRs were reported among donors in an Asian-associated ancestry cluster than the approximately 670-donor mean. Linkage disequilibrium might explain the correlated functional status among segregating V segments, but an unknown experimental factor could not be ruled out. Compared with equally common non-associated chains, HLA-associated TCR beta chains in a later analysis were more clonally expanded and had lower generation probabilities. In a later analysis, around 17,000 TCR beta sequences were associated with specific HLA alleles at a false discovery rate of 0.05. The study listed 164 TCR beta chains as associated with cytomegalovirus. A later genetic analysis associated a missense DCLRE1C variant with V-gene and J-gene trimming of TCR beta chains, and an independent cohort replicated the association. Strong co-occurrence of HLA alleles, especially DR and DQ, made assigning TCR associations to individual alleles difficult. In both the original and validation cohorts, the classifier was reported to diagnose cytomegalovirus status with high specificity and sensitivity. In an earlier analysis of fewer than 750 of the donors, most TCR beta V segments were observed in productive rearrangements about 87% or about 30% of the time, broadly matching IMGT annotations. A further reported finding was that TCR beta sequences accurately predicted the HLA-A and HLA-B alleles for most subjects in the first cohort. Because HLA typing was unavailable for some donors at each locus, only the typed subset was used in association tests. In a later analysis, most CMV-associated TCR beta chains were found to appear HLA-restricted, with HLA associations seemingly driven largely by CMV exposure. While some public TCRs were present in many individuals, most TCR sequences turned up only very rarely across donors. A later analysis reported that several top co-occurrence clusters appeared linked to parvovirus B19, influenza, CMV and Epstein-Barr virus. A cluster of highly shared sequence variants was judged likely to represent a technical artifact of the sequencing pipeline. Roughly uniform sequencing depth across donors was assumed in presence/absence analyses, although this assumption may not hold. The authors suggested that the approach could potentially be generalized to other disease states and immunological phenotypes. CMV serostatus was the only immune exposure information available for the cohort. In a later analysis, the rate of TCR association differed among HLA loci, with DRB1 alleles having the most associated TCRs and HLA-C alleles having the fewest. A few of the identified cytomegalovirus-associated TCR beta chains were confirmed in vitro to be specific for cytomegalovirus antigens. Because the 87-base-pair reads could not distinguish some IMGT-functional V segments, including TRBV6-2 and TRBV6-3, those segments were excluded.

Library preparation employed the immunoSEQ multiplex PCR assay. For the multiplex PCR, a mixture combining 60 forward primers for TCR Vbeta segments and 13 reverse primers for TCR Jbeta segments was used. The CDR3 region of rearranged TCR beta genes was amplified from genomic DNA with a multiplex PCR assay. Amplified TCR beta libraries were sequenced as 87-base-pair reads on the Illumina HiSeq System. The paper's processing steps were these. A later analysis counted about 80 million unique TCR beta chains across the 690 or so repertoires, and roughly 9.9 million of these chains were shared by at least two donors. Raw reads were error-corrected and collapsed into unique sequences by a nearest-neighbor algorithm in which closely related sequences were merged to remove PCR and sequencing errors. CDR3 sequences were aligned to IMGT reference sequences to assign V, D and J gene segments. Each retained sequence needed at least a six-nucleotide match to both a V gene segment and a J gene segment. Rearrangements were called productive when the CDR3 lacked stop codons and stayed in frame with V and J; all others were non-productive. Following IMGT convention, CDR3 was defined as the stretch from the second conserved V-encoded cysteine to the conserved J-encoded phenylalanine. The earlier analysis of some 600 of the donors excluded sequences that lacked an unambiguous match to a single V gene segment. In an earlier analysis of 587 of the donors, V segments were called functional above 56.7% productive rearrangements and were called segregating when the between-donor standard deviation exceeded 5%. A statistical classification framework was built to diagnose cytomegalovirus status from the catalog of TCR beta chain sequences. V and J gene assignment, in a later analysis, came from comparing TCR nucleotide sequences with IMGT/GENE-DB human TR gene sequences. A later analysis assigned CDR3 sequences and most-parsimonious VDJ recombination scenarios with the TCRdist pipeline. In a later analysis, each TCR beta chain was defined by its CDR3 amino acid sequence together with its V-gene family, and reads without a unique V-gene family were excluded. To address suspected cross-contamination and a sequencing artifact, a later analysis removed 450 to 700 highly shared, low-generation-probability nucleotide sequences. In a later analysis, a clonal expansion index for each public chain was calculated from normalized within-repertoire ranks of inferred template counts. In a later analysis, generation probabilities were computed with a VDJ recombination model fitted to out-of-frame rearrangements, and the resulting probabilities were checked against IGoR. A later analysis scored TCR-TCR, TCR-HLA and TCR-CMV co-occurrence with hypergeometric tests, applying a repertoire-size bias correction to TCR pairs. In a later analysis, false discovery rates were estimated by permuting HLA or CMV assignments 20 times. A later analysis grouped co-occurring TCRs with DBSCAN, adding TCRdist sequence similarity when clustering within HLA-allele-positive subsets. Repertoires with fewer than 30,000 or more than 120,000 public chains, plus five repertoires with anomalous nucleotide sharing, were excluded from co-occurrence clustering. The table was pulled from immuneACCESS by TCRdb, which kept in-frame rearrangements only. Such tables lose some clones; where checked, under half of the loss comes from unresolved V genes, and the rest has no known cause. For V, J and clone size, that table is used; D and trimming come from the DNA. The sample table gives tens of thousands of clones. About 16% of the sample is held by the ten biggest clonotypes.

The cohort consisted of fewer than 700 healthy bone marrow donors. Cohort members were all nominally healthy when sampled, although unrecorded immune exposures were likely present. The donor tested CMV seropositive and was one of the 289 seropositive cohort members. A peripheral blood sample was provided by each donor, and peripheral blood mononuclear cells were used for TCR beta sequencing. Genomic DNA extraction from the blood cell samples was performed with the Qiagen DNeasy Blood Extraction Kit. Taken from cysteine to phenylalanine, the CDR3 has 11 residues. Only the CDR3 part of the read is kept: 33 bases, read in frame from the first base. V is clipped by 8 bases and J by 4 bases, and the sequence between their germline boundaries is 8 bases long. CDR1 and CDR2, looked up from the germline V gene, are MGHDK and SYGVNS. As regards this clone: Its antigen target is currently unknown.

The clonotype originates from a man aged 50 to 59 in good health and CMV-seropositive. Here the chain combines TRBV25-1 and TRBJ1-2, with the D gene too uncertain to name. The sequenced sample was PBMCs. The bases read TGTGCCAGCTCCGGGTCCTATGGCTACACCTTC. Its protein is CASSGSYGYTF.